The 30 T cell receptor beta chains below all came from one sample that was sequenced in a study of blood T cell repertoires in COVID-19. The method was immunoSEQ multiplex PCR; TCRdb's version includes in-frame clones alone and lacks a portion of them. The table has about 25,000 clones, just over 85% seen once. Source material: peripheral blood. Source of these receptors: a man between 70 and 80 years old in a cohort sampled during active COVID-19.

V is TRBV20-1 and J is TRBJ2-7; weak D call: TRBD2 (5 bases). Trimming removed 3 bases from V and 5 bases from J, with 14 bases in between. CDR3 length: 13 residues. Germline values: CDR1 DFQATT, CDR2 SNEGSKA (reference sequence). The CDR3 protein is CSASRPGLHEQYF. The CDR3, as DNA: TGCAGTGCTAGTAGGCCAGGACTCCACGAGCAGTACTTC.

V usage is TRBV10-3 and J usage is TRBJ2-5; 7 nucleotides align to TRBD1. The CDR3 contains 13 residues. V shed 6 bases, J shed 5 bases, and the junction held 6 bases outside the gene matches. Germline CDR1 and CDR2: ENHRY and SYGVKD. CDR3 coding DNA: TGTGCCATCAGCTCAACAGGGGTCGAGACCCAGTACTTC. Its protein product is CAISSTGVETQYF.

The CDR3 coding sequence is TGTGCCAGCAGCGCCGCGAAGCAAGCGAACTCTGGGGCCAACGTCCTGACTTTC. It is translated as CASSAAKQANSGANVLTF. The rearrangement uses TRBV9 and TRBJ2-6; no definite D call. V shed 3 bases and J shed 0 bases, with 16 bases lying between them. The germline CDR1 and CDR2 sequences are SGDLS and YYNGEE. The CDR3 is 18 residues long.

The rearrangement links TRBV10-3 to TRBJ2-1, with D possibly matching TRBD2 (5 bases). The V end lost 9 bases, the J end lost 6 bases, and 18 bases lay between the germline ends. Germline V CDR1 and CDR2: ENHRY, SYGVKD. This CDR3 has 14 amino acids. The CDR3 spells CAIHHSEGFNEQFF. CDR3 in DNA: TGTGCCATTCACCATTCAGAGGGCTTCAATGAGCAGTTCTTC.

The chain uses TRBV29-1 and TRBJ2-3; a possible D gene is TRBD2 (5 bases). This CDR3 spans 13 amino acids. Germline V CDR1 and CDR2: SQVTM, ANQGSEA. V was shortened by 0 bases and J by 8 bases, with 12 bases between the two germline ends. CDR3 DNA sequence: TGCAGCGTTGAAGAAGACTACTCGAGTACGCAGTATTTT. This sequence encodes CSVEEDYSSTQYF.

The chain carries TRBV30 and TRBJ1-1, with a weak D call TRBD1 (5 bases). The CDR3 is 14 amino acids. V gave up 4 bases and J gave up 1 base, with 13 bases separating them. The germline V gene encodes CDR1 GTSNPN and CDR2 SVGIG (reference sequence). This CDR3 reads CAWMCRAENTEAFF. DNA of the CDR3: TGTGCCTGGATGTGCAGGGCAGAGAACACTGAAGCTTTCTTT.

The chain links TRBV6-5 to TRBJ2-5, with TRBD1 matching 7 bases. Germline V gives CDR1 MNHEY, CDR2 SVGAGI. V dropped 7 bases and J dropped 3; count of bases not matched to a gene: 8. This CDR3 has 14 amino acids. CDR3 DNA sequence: TGTGCCAGCAAATTGGGGACAGAAAAAGAGACCCAGTACTTC. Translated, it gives CASKLGTEKETQYF.

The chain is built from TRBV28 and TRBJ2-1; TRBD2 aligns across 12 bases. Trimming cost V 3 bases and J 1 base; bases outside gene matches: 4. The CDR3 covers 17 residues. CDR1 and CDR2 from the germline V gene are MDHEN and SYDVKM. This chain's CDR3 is CASSFLTSGSSYNEQFF. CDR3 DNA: TGTGCCAGCAGTTTCCTGACTAGCGGGAGTTCCTACAATGAGCAGTTCTTC.

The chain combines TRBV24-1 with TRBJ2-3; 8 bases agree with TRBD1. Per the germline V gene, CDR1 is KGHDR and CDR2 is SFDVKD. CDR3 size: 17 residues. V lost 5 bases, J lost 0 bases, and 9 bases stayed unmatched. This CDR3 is CATSALTGATSTDTQYF. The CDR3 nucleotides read TGTGCCACCAGTGCCCTGACAGGGGCAACTAGCACAGATACGCAGTATTTT.

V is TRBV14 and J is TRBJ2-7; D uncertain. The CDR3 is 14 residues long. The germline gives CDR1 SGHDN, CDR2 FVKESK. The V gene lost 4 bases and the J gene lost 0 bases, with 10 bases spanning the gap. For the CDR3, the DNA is TGTGCCAGCAGCCGAGACCAAATCTCCTACGAGCAGTACTTC. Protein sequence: CASSRDQISYEQYF.

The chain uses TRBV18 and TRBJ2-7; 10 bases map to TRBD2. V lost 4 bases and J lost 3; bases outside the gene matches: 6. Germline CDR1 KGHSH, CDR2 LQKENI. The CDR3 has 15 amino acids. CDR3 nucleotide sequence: TGTGCCAGCTCACTTCTAGCGGGAGATGTCTACGAGCAGTACTTC. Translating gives CASSLLAGDVYEQYF.

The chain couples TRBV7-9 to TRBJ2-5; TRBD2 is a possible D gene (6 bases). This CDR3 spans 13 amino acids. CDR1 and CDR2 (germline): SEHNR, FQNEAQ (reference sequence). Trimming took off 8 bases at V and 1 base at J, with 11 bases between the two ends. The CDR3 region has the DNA TGTGCCAGCGCTCGCGGGATCCAAGAGACCCAGTACTTC. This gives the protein CASARGIQETQYF.

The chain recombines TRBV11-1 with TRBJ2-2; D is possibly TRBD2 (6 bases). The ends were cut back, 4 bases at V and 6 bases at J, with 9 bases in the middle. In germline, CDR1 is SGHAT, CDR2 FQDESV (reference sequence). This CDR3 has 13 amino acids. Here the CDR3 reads CASSSWGAGELFF. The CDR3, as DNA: TGTGCCAGCAGCTCCTGGGGGGCCGGGGAGCTGTTTTTT.

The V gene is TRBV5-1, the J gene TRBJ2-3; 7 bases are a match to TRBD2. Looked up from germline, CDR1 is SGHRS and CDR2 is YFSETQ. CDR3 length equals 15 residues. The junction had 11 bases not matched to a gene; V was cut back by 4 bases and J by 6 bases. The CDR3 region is CASSPQAGAVDTQYF. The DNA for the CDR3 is TGCGCCAGCAGCCCCCAGGCGGGAGCAGTGGATACGCAGTATTTT.

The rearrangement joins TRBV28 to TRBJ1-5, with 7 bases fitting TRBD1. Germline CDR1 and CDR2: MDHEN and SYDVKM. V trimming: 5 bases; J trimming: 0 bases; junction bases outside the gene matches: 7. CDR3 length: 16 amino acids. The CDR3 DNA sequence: TGTGCCAGCAGTGTGACAGGGTTTTATAGCAATCAGCCCCAGCATTTT. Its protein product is CASSVTGFYSNQPQHF. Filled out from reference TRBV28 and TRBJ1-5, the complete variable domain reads DVKVTQSSRYLVKRTGEKVFLECVQDMDHENMFWYRQDPGLGLRLIYFSYDVKMKEKGDIPEGYSVSREKKERFSLILESASTNQTSMYLCASSVTGFYSNQPQHFGDGTRLSIL.

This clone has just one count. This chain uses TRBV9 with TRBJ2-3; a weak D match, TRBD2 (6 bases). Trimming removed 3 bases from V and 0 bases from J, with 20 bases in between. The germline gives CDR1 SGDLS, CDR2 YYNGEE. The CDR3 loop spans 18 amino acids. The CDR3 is CASSEGSGAARSTDTQYF. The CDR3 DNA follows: TGTGCCAGCAGCGAGGGGTCGGGAGCAGCCCGCAGCACAGATACGCAGTATTTT. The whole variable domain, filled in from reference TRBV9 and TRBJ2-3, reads DSGVTQTPKHLITATGQRVTLRCSPRSGDLSVYWYQQSLDQGLQFLIQYYNGEERAKGNILERFSAQQFPDLHSELNLSSLELGDSALYFCASSEGSGAARSTDTQYFGPGTRLTVL.

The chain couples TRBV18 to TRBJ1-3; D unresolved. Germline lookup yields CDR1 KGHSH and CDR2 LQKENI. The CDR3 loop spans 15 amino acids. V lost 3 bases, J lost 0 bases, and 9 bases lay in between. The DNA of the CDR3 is TGTGCCAGCTCACCTTGGTCCGGCTCTGGAAACACCATATATTTT. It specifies CASSPWSGSGNTIYF.

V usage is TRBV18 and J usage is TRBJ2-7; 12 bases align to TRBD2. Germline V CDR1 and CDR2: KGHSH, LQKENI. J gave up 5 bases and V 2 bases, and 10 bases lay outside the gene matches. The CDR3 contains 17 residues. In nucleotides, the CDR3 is TGTGCCAGCTCACCAACCAGAACTAGCGGGAGGTCCAACGAGCAGTACTTC. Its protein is CASSPTRTSGRSNEQYF.

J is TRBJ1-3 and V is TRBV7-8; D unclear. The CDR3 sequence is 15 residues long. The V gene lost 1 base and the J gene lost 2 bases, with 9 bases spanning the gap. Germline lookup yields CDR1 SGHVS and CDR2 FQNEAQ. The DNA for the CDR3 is TGTGCCAGCAGCTTAGTCGGAGGGCCTGGAAACACCATATATTTT. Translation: CASSLVGGPGNTIYF.

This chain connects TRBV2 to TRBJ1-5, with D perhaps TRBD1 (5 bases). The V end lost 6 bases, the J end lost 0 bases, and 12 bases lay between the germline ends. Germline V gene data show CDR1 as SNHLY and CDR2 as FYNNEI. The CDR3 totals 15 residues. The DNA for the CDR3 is TGTGCCAGCAGCACGCAGGGAATTAGCAATCAGCCCCAGCATTTT. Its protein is CASSTQGISNQPQHF.

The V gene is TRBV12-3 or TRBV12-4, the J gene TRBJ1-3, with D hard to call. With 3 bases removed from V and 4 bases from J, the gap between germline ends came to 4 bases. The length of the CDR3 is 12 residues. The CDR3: CASSFSGNTIYF. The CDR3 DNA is TGTGCCAGCAGTTTTTCAGGAAACACCATATATTTT.

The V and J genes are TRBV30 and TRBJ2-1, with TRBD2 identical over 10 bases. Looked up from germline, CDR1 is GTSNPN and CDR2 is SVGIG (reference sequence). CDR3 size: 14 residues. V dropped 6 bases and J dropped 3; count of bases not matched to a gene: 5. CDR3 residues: CACLAGDFYNEQFF. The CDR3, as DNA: TGTGCCTGTCTAGCGGGAGACTTCTACAATGAGCAGTTCTTC.

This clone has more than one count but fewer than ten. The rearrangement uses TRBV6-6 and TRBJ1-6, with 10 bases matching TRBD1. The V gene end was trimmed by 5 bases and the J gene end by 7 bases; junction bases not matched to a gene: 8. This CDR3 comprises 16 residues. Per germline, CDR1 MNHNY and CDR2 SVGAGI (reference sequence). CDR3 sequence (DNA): TGTGCCAGCAGTCGGACAGGGGGAATCGGAAATTCACCCCTCCACTTT. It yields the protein CASSRTGGIGNSPLHF.

CDR3 sequence: CASSADSTGELFF. In DNA, the CDR3 is TGTGCCAGCAGCGCGGACAGCACCGGGGAGCTGTTTTTT. The genes are TRBV9 and TRBJ2-2, with D perhaps matching TRBD1 (6 bases). This CDR3 spans 13 amino acids. V lost 3 bases and J lost 4, with 7 bases in between. The germline gives CDR1 SGDLS, CDR2 YYNGEE.

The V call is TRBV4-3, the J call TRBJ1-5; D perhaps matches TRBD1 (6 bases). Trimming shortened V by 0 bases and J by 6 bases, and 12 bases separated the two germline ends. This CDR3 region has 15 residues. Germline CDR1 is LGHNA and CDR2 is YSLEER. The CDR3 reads CASSQDWGPSQPQHF. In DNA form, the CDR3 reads TGCGCCAGCAGCCAAGATTGGGGGCCGAGTCAGCCCCAGCATTTT.

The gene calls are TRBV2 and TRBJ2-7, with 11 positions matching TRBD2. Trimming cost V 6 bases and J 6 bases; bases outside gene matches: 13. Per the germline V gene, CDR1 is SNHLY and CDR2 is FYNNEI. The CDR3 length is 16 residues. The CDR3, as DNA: TGTGCCAGCAGGAAGGGACTAGCGGCCCGTGAGAGCGAGCAGTACTTC. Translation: CASRKGLAARESEQYF.

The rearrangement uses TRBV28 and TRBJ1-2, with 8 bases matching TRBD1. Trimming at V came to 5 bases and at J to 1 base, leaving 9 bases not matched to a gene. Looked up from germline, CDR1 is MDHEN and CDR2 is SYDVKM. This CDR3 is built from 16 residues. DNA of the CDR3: TGTGCCAGCAGTCCCAGGGGGCAACCTGGTAACTATGGCTACACCTTC. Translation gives CASSPRGQPGNYGYTF.

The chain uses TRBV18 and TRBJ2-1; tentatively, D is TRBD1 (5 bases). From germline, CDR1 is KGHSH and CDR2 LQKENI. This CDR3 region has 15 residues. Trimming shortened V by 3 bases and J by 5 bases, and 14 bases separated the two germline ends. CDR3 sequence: CASSPNQGRDNEQFF. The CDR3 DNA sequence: TGTGCCAGCTCACCTAACCAGGGAAGGGACAATGAGCAGTTCTTC.

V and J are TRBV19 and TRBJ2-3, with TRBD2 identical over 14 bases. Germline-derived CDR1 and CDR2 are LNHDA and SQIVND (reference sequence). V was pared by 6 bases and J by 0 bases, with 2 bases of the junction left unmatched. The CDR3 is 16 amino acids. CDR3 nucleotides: TGTGCCAGTAGCCGACTAGCGGGAGGGAGCACAGATACGCAGTATTTT. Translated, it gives CASSRLAGGSTDTQYF.

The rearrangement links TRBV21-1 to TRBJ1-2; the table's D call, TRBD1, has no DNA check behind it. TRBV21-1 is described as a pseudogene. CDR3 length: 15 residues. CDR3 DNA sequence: TGTGCCAGCAGCACCGGGACAGGGGGCATTGATGGCTACACCTTC. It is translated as CASSTGTGGIDGYTF.